Listed below are T cell receptor beta chains from one sample, sequenced in a study of blood T cells in healthy people across ages. TCRdb used MiXCR to reprocess the 5' RACE reads, holding one entry per CDR3 protein. The sample has some 1.1 million distinct CDR3 sequences; around two fifths are singletons. The sequencing sample was made of blood. The receptor source for this set is a man younger than 30 in good health. Each CDR3 is given without its conserved first and last residue.

TRBJ2-1 | TRBV3-1 | ASSQGMTSGGYNEQF
TRBJ2-1 | TRBV2 | ASSPPGQIPNEQF
TRBJ1-2 | TRBV7-2 | ASSLVNGGNGGYT
TRBJ2-3 | TRBV11-1 | ASRRTGGAADTQY
TRBJ2-1 | TRBV20-1 | SARGLTSGFEQF
TRBJ2-5 | TRBV9 | ASSVVVSGETQY
TRBJ2-1 | TRBV30 | AWNFWDSFYNEQF
TRBJ1-1 | TRBV3-1 | ASSWTGDNAEAF
TRBJ1-4 | TRBV24-1 | ATSGSGGGEKLF
TRBJ2-3 | TRBV6-2/TRBV6-3 | ASIVDRESDTQY
TRBJ1-2 | TRBV7-2 | ASSFGQLYFAYGYT
TRBJ2-3 | TRBV7-2 | AGSLRLGLAMMSDTQY
TRBJ2-1 | TRBV6-5 | ASSPGTRFYNEQF
TRBJ1-4 | TRBV6-6 | ASSLTGELEKLF
TRBJ1-1 | TRBV7-2 | ASSLESDRGRSGAF
TRBJ2-1 | TRBV20-1 | SARLTVSSYNEQF
TRBJ1-5 | TRBV2 | ASRLAQPQH
TRBJ1-4 | TRBV19 | ASSVGRPTNEKLF
TRBJ2-3 | TRBV7-3 | ASSPSGGLNTDTQY
TRBJ1-2 | TRBV10-3 | AISVQYGYT
TRBJ2-1 | TRBV27 | AGALGGSYNEQF
TRBJ1-1 | TRBV5-1 | ASSLVRALNTEAF
TRBJ1-5 | TRBV6-1 | ASVTASNQPQH
TRBJ2-1 | TRBV27 | ASSLSRTGENEQF
TRBJ2-3 | TRBV7-2 | ASSLDSAGVADTQY